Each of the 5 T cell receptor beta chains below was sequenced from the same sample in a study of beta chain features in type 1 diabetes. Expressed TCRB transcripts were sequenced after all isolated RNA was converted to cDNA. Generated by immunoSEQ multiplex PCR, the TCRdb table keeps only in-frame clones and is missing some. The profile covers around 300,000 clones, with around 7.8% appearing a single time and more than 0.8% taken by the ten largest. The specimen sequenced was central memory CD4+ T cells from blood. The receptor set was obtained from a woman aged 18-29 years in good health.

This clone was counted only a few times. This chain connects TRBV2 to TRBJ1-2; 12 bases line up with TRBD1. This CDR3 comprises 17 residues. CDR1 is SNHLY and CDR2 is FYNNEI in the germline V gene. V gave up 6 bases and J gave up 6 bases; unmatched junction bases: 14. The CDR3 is CASSLHRRDRGLNGYTF. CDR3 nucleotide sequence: TGTGCCAGCAGCCTCCACCGTCGGGACAGGGGGCTGAATGGCTACACCTTC.

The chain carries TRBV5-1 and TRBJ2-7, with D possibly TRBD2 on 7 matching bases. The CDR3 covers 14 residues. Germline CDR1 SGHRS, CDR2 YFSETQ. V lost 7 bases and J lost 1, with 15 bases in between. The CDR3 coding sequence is TGCGCCAGCCGACCAGGGGAGGGTTCCTACGAGCAGTACGTC. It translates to CASRPGEGSYEQYV.

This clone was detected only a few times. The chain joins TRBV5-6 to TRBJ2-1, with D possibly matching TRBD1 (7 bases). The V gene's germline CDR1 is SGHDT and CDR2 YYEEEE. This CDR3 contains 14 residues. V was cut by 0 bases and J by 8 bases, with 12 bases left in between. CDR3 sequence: CASSLGRGLHEQFF. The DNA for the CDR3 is TGTGCCAGCAGCTTGGGGAGGGGGCTCCATGAGCAGTTCTTC.

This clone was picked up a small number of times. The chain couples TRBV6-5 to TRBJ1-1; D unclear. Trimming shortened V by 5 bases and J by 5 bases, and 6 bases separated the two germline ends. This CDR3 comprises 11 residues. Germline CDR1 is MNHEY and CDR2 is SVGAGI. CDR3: CASSRGTEAFF. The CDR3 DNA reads TGTGCCAGCAGTCGAGGGACTGAAGCTTTCTTT.

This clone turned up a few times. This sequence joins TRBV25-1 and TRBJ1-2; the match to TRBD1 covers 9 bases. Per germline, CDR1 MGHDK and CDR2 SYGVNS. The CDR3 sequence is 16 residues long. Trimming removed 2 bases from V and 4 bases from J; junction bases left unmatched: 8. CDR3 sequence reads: CASSELGTGPGYGYTF. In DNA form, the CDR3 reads TGTGCCAGCAGTGAACTGGGGACAGGGCCCGGCTATGGCTACACCTTC.